Each of the 2 T cell receptor beta chains below was sequenced from the same sample in a study of T cells in Graves' hyperthyroidism and ophthalmopathy. The TCR beta CDR3 regions underwent amplification using RNA transcripts as the source. Primed by the HTBI set, a first-round RT-PCR was run on the TCR CDR3. TCRdb passed the multiplex PCR reads through MiXCR, listing each CDR3 protein once. The sample records 550,000 to 650,000 distinct CDR3 sequences, 13% to 15% being singletons. Sequencing was performed on blood. The receptors shown here come from a woman between 40 and 55 years old with Graves' hyperthyroidism.

A note on this clonotype: One end of the junction is discordant with germline, which a read error may explain. CDR3 DNA: TGCGCCAGCAGCACTGAGACAGGGTGGATGGAGACCCGGTACTTC. Its translation: CASSTETGWMETRYF. The V gene is TRBV3-1, the J gene TRBJ2-5, with 7 bases that match TRBD1. This CDR3 is built from 15 residues. CDR1 LGHDT and CDR2 YNNKEL come from the germline V gene (reference sequence).

The table lists this clonotype with many counts. The chain employs TRBV20-1 and TRBJ2-4; TRBD1 aligns across 9 bases. The J segment lost 9 bases and the V segment lost 1 base, leaving 1 base of the junction unmatched. Germline V lookup: CDR1 DFQATT, CDR2 SNEGSKA (reference sequence). This CDR3 is built from 12 residues. The CDR3 loop is CSARGQGGIQYF. The CDR3 nucleotides are TGCAGTGCTAGAGGACAGGGGGGCATTCAGTACTTC.